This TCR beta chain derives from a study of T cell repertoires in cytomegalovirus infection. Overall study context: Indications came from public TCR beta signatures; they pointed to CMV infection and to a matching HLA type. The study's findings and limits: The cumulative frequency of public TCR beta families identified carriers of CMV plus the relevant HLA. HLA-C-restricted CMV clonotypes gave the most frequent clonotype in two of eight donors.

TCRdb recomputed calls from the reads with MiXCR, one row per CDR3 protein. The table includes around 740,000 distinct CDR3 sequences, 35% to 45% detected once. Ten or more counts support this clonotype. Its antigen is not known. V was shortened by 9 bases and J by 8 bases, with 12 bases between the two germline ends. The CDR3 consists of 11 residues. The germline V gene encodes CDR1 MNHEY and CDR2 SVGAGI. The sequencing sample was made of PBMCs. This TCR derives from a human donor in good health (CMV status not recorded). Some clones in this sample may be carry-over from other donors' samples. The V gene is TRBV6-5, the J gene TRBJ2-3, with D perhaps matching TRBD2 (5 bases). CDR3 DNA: TGTGCCAGTCGGGGAGTCGGTACGCAGTATTTT. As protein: CASRGVGTQYF.